This TCR beta chain derives from a study of blood T cell repertoires in COVID-19. Across the whole study: Acute-phase and convalescent COVID-19 samples originated in the United States, Italy and Spain. The cDNA or gDNA used as material had been derived from T cells, B-cell-depleted T cells, or PBMCs.

Data came from immunoSEQ multiplex PCR; TCRdb stores just in-frame clones and leaves some out. The table lists approximately 170,000 clones, about 83% of them singletons. The CDR3 has 13 residues. CDR1 is GTSNPN, CDR2 SVGIG, per germline (reference sequence). V dropped 2 bases and J dropped 6 bases, with 14 bases sitting between them. The sequence was obtained from a woman in her 70s who had recovered from COVID-19. This chain connects TRBV30 to TRBJ2-7, with a tentative D call TRBD2 (7 bases). The sample consisted of peripheral blood. CDR3 nucleotide sequence: TGTGCCTGGAGTTGGGGGGGCGGAGGCGAGCAGTACTTC. Its translation is CAWSWGGGGEQYF.